This T cell receptor (beta chain) was documented in a study of control samples from healthy donors and cancer patients. Trimming left V 5 bases short and J 9 bases short, with 20 bases between. The CDR3 extends over 15 amino acids. Germline CDR1 reads WNHNN; CDR2 reads SYGVQD (reference sequence). Generated by immunoSEQ multiplex PCR, the TCRdb table keeps only in-frame clones and is missing some. Of 70,000 to 75,000 clones listed, 87% were seen once; the top ten hold under 4.5%. The chain couples TRBV10-1 to TRBJ2-1; a weak D match, TRBD2 (6 bases). This receptor was identified in a woman between 45 and 65 years old in good health. The sample comprised blood. The CDR3 reads CASSPSGPWAGEQFF. The CDR3 nucleotides are TGCGCCAGCAGTCCGAGCGGGCCGTGGGCCGGTGAGCAGTTCTTC.